Shown below are 8 T cell receptor beta chains from a single sample sequenced in a study of PD-L1 blockade in urothelial cancer. Only in-frame clones appear in the TCRdb table, and some are missing; sequencing was by immunoSEQ multiplex PCR. The sample shows 20,000 to 25,000 clones, roughly 87% of them seen only once. The specimen was PBMCs, collected around atezolizumab (anti-PD-L1) treatment. The receptors come from a man between 45 and 60 years old with urothelial cancer.

The V call is TRBV30, the J call TRBJ2-7; possibly TRBD1 for D (9 bases). V lost 1 base and J lost 3, with 16 bases in between. The CDR3 extends over 15 amino acids. Germline assignment: CDR1 GTSNPN and CDR2 SVGIG (reference sequence). The CDR3 DNA reads TGTGCCTGGAGTGGGGGACAGGGACTAGTCTACGAGCAGTACTTC. It encodes CAWSGGQGLVYEQYF.

The rearrangement joins TRBV6-6 to TRBJ2-5; 12 bases are a match to TRBD2. V lost 6 bases, J lost 4 bases, and 6 bases stayed unmatched. From germline, CDR1 is MNHNY and CDR2 SVGAGI (reference sequence). The CDR3 has 15 residues. This CDR3 reads CASSYGLAGSETQYF. The CDR3 DNA reads TGTGCCAGCAGCTACGGACTAGCGGGGTCAGAGACCCAGTACTTC.

This chain joins TRBV4-1 and TRBJ2-1, with 8 positions matching TRBD2. The CDR3 totals 16 residues. J gave up 3 bases and V 1 base, and 5 bases lay outside the gene matches. The germline V gene encodes CDR1 MGHRA and CDR2 YSYEKL. In nucleotides, the CDR3 is TGCGCCAGCAGCCAAGGACGGGGGGGCGTCTACAATGAGCAGTTCTTC. Translated, it gives CASSQGRGGVYNEQFF.

The gene calls are TRBV5-1 and TRBJ2-1, with D perhaps matching TRBD2 (6 bases). CDR1 is SGHRS, CDR2 YFSETQ, per germline. Between the trimmed V and J ends, which lost 2 bases and 9 bases, there was a span of 21 bases. This CDR3 spans 16 amino acids. The CDR3 region is CASSLQTGRGLGEQFF. As DNA, the CDR3 is TGCGCCAGCAGCTTACAAACGGGACGGGGGTTAGGTGAGCAGTTCTTC.

The rearrangement joins TRBV7-3 to TRBJ2-6; D remains ambiguous. The CDR3 is 15 residues long. Germline V lookup: CDR1 SGHTA, CDR2 FQGTGA. Trimming left V 5 bases short and J 0 bases short, with 8 bases between. The CDR3 sequence is CASSPPNSGANVLTF. CDR3 in DNA: TGTGCCAGCAGCCCCCCTAACTCTGGGGCCAACGTCCTGACTTTC.

In this sample, this clone turned up once. The chain carries TRBV7-7 and TRBJ2-2; D is undetermined. Germline assignment: CDR1 SSHAT and CDR2 FNYEAQ (reference sequence). The CDR3 has 15 amino acids. With 1 base removed from V and 0 bases from J, the gap between germline ends came to 6 bases. DNA of the CDR3: TGTGCCAGCAGCTTAGGGGCACCGAACACCGGGGAGCTGTTTTTT. Encoded protein: CASSLGAPNTGELFF.

This clone was seen a handful of times. The chain links TRBV14 to TRBJ2-7; TRBD1 matches at 7 bases. This CDR3 contains 14 residues. V gave up 6 bases and J gave up 1 base; unmatched junction bases: 6. The germline gives CDR1 SGHDN, CDR2 FVKESK. DNA of the CDR3: TGTGCCAGCAGTCGACAGGGTGGGTCCTACGAGCAGTACTTC. Its translation: CASSRQGGSYEQYF.

The rearrangement links TRBV5-6 to TRBJ1-2; 10 bases are a match to TRBD1. The CDR3 loop spans 15 amino acids. V trimming: 6 bases; J trimming: 2 bases; junction bases outside the gene matches: 7. Germline V gene data show CDR1 as SGHDT and CDR2 as YYEEEE. Here the CDR3 reads CASNPPGQGNYGYTF. Written as DNA, the CDR3 is TGTGCCAGCAACCCTCCGGGACAGGGGAACTATGGCTACACCTTC.